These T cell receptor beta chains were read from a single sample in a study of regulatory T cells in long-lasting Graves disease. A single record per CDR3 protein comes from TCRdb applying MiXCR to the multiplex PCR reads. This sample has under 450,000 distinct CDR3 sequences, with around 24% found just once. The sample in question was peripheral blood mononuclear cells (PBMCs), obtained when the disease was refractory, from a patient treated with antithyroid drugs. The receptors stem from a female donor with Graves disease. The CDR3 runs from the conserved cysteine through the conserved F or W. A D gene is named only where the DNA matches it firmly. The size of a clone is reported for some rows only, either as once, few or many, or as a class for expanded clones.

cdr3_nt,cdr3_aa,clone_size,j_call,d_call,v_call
TGTGCCAGCAGTTTGTGGACTAGCGGGAGTCTTTATGAGCAGTACTTC,CASSLWTSGSLYEQYF,few,TRBJ2-7,TRBD2,TRBV28
TGTGCCAGCAGCGGGTTGTGGGGAAACAAGGGAGAGACCCAGTACTTC,CASSGLWGNKGETQYF,.,TRBJ2-5,.,TRBV28
TGTGCCAGCAGCGTAGGTCCTAGCTCCTACGAGCAGTACTTC,CASSVGPSSYEQYF,many,TRBJ2-7,.,TRBV9
TGTGCCATCGGGGGGACAGGGCGGGGTAGCAATCAGCCCCAGCATTTT,CAIGGTGRGSNQPQHF,many,TRBJ1-5,TRBD1,TRBV7-8
TGTGCCAGCAGATCCGGGACAGGGGGCTCCTACGAGCAGTACTTC,CASRSGTGGSYEQYF,many,TRBJ2-7,TRBD1,TRBV6-1
TGTGCCAGCAGCCACCGTAGGGGGGGCGATGGCTACACCTTC,CASSHRRGGDGYTF,few,TRBJ1-2,.,TRBV11-2
TGTGCCAGCAGTTTGACAGGGATGACACTCGAGCAGTACTTC,CASSLTGMTLEQYF,.,TRBJ2-7,TRBD1,TRBV27
TGTGCCTATAACGGCGGGAGGCGTAGCACAGATACGCAGTATTTT,CAYNGGRRSTDTQYF,.,TRBJ2-3,TRBD2,TRBV30
TGTGCCAGCAGTGAATCGGATGAGCAGTACTTC,CASSESDEQYF,few,TRBJ2-7,.,TRBV2
TGTGCCAGCAGCGTTGGGGAACAGTCCTATGGCTACACCTTC,CASSVGEQSYGYTF,.,TRBJ1-2,.,TRBV11-1
TGTGCCAGTAGTATAGACGGGAGCGGCTCCTACGAGCAGTACTTC,CASSIDGSGSYEQYF,few,TRBJ2-7,.,TRBV19
TGTGCCAGCTCACCACCGCGGGGTGAGGCTGAAGCTTTCTTT,CASSPPRGEAEAFF,.,TRBJ1-1,.,TRBV18
TGTGCCAGCAGCTTAGAGGGGGGTCAGCCCCAGCATTTT,CASSLEGGQPQHF,many,TRBJ1-5,.,TRBV12-3/TRBV12-4
TGTGCCAGTAGTACCTCCCTCAGGGGACAGGGTTTGGCCACAGCCAAAAACACTCAGTACTTC,CASSTSLRGQGLATAKNTQYF,.,TRBJ2-4,TRBD1,TRBV19
TGTGCCAGCAGCAAGTCGCGGGAGATTCGGTCCTACGAGCAGTACTTC,CASSKSREIRSYEQYF,.,TRBJ2-7,TRBD2,TRBV3-1
TGTACCAGCAGTTTAAGTGGGAGTTCGAGGCAGCCCCAGCATTTT,CTSSLSGSSRQPQHF,.,TRBJ1-5,.,TRBV12-3/TRBV12-4
TGTGCCAGCAGTTTAGTCCCCCCTCGGGCCGGGGCCCAGTACTTC,CASSLVPPRAGAQYF,.,TRBJ2-5,.,TRBV12-3/TRBV12-4
TGTGCCAGCAGCCTTTCTAGGGTCCAAGAGACCCAGTACTTC,CASSLSRVQETQYF,.,TRBJ2-5,.,TRBV2
TGCAGTGCCAGGATTGGGCGGACTAACACCGGGGAGCTGTTTTTT,CSARIGRTNTGELFF,.,TRBJ2-2,.,TRBV20-1
TGTGCCATCAGTGTCGAGGGAGGGCTATCCTACGAGCAGTACTTC,CAISVEGGLSYEQYF,.,TRBJ2-7,TRBD2,TRBV10-3
TGTGCCAGCAGTTTCATGACTAGCCCACAAGAGACCCAGTACTTC,CASSFMTSPQETQYF,many,TRBJ2-5,TRBD2,TRBV27
TGCAGCGTTAGGGACACCACGGCCGTTGGCTACACCTTC,CSVRDTTAVGYTF,.,TRBJ1-2,.,TRBV29-1
TGTGCCAGTAGTATCGCCCGTGGGACAGGTTCCGAGCAGTACTTC,CASSIARGTGSEQYF,few,TRBJ2-7,TRBD1,TRBV19
TGTGCCAGCAGCTTAGCGCGGGACAGGGGCTATGGCTACACCTTC,CASSLARDRGYGYTF,many,TRBJ1-2,TRBD1,TRBV7-8
TGTGCCAGCAGCTCTAGCGGGGTTTACAATGAGCAGTTCTTC,CASSSSGVYNEQFF,.,TRBJ2-1,TRBD2,TRBV7-3
TGTGCCAGCAGCCCAAAGGACTTAGTGGGTACCTACGAGCAGTACTTC,CASSPKDLVGTYEQYF,many,TRBJ2-7,.,TRBV7-2
TGTGCCAGCAGCTTCGGACCCGGCACCTACGAGCAGTACTTC,CASSFGPGTYEQYF,many,TRBJ2-7,.,TRBV7-2
TGCGCCAGCAGCCTTCAGACAGGGAATCACATTCAGTACTTC,CASSLQTGNHIQYF,.,TRBJ2-4,TRBD1,TRBV5-1
TGCAGCACGAGGACTAGTCAAAACATTCAGTACTTC,CSTRTSQNIQYF,.,TRBJ2-4,TRBD2,TRBV29-1
TGTGCCAGCAGCCGATCACATCGTTTAAGGCCCTACGAGCAGTACTTC,CASSRSHRLRPYEQYF,few,TRBJ2-7,.,TRBV27
TGTGCCACCCACCCCCGGGGACAAATCACCACCTATGGCTACACCTTC,CATHPRGQITTYGYTF,.,TRBJ1-2,.,TRBV27
TGTGCCAGCAGTGAAGCAGGAGGCAGGGCCCCTATGAACACTGAAGCTTTCTTT,CASSEAGGRAPMNTEAFF,.,TRBJ1-1,.,TRBV6-2/TRBV6-3
TGTGCCACCAGCAGAGCGACAGGGGGCGCCTTTGGCTACACCTTC,CATSRATGGAFGYTF,few,TRBJ1-2,TRBD1,TRBV15
TGTGCCAGCAGTTCTCCCGGGACAGGGAGGGACACCGGGGGGCTGTTTTTT,CASSSPGTGRDTGGLFF,.,TRBJ2-2,TRBD1,TRBV6-9
TGTGCCAGCAGCTCTCACAGGGGGCTAGGGGGGACCCAGTACTTC,CASSSHRGLGGTQYF,.,TRBJ2-5,TRBD1,TRBV5-6
TGTGCCAGCAGCCAACACGACAGGGGGCCGGGAGCTTTCTTT,CASSQHDRGPGAFF,.,TRBJ1-1,TRBD1,TRBV14
TGTGCCAGCAGTTACTTGGGACTAGCCCAAGAGACCCAGTACTTC,CASSYLGLAQETQYF,few,TRBJ2-5,TRBD2,TRBV6-4
TGCGCCAGCAGCCAAGATGTGGGACAGGGAGAGCAGTACTTC,CASSQDVGQGEQYF,.,TRBJ2-7,TRBD1,TRBV4-1
TGCGCCAGCAGCTTGGACTTCGCGGGAGGGCCGCGCGAGCAGTACTTC,CASSLDFAGGPREQYF,few,TRBJ2-7,TRBD2,TRBV5-1
TGCAGTGCTAGAGTTTCTGAAGCTTTCTTT,CSARVSEAFF,.,TRBJ1-1,.,TRBV20-1
TGCAGCGCTCACAGAACTGAAGCTTTCTTT,CSAHRTEAFF,many,TRBJ1-1,.,TRBV29-1
TGTGCCAGCCGCCCACCCCAGGGCTGGGGCTATGGCTACACCTTC,CASRPPQGWGYGYTF,many,TRBJ1-2,.,TRBV12-3/TRBV12-4
TGTGCCAGCAGCTTGGGACCAGGGGACACAGATACGCAGTATTTT,CASSLGPGDTDTQYF,few,TRBJ2-3,.,TRBV5-5
TGTGCCAGCAGCTTAGACGGGACTCCCTTTTCTGTGCAGTACTTC,CASSLDGTPFSVQYF,.,TRBJ2-7,.,TRBV5-5
TGTGCCAGCAGTTCCCTGGGGACAGGGGCTGGATACGAGCAGTACTTC,CASSSLGTGAGYEQYF,.,TRBJ2-7,TRBD1,TRBV27
TGTGCCAGCAGCTTCGGGGGAGGTAGAACCGGGGAGCTGTTTTTT,CASSFGGGRTGELFF,once,TRBJ2-2,.,TRBV7-9
TGCAGTGCTAGAGATTTGGGCAGGGCCACTGAAGCTTTCTTT,CSARDLGRATEAFF,many,TRBJ1-1,.,TRBV20-1